Listed below are T cell receptor beta chains from one sample, sequenced in a study of cytomegalovirus exposure and HLA in healthy donors. Here immunoSEQ multiplex PCR was the method, and the copy in TCRdb shows in-frame clones only, minus some. The repertoire consists of about 150,000 clones, with 65% to 90% occurring once and the leading ten covering approximately 20%. The sequenced sample was PBMCs. The receptors were gathered from a young man in good health and CMV-seropositive. Both conserved end residues are part of each CDR3. The D gene is left open where the match is weak. Size tells how often a clone was seen (once, few, many) or the class of an expanded clone, and some rows leave it out.

clone_size: -
d_call: -
v_call: TRBV6-5
j_call: TRBJ2-7
cdr3_nt: TGTGCCAGCAGAATTAGCGGAATCGGCTACGAGCAGTACTTC
cdr3_aa: CASRISGIGYEQYF

clone_size: -
d_call: -
v_call: TRBV5-4
j_call: TRBJ2-1
cdr3_nt: TGTGCCAGCAGCTTGGGGGCCGGAACCTACCTCAATGAGCAGTTCTTC
cdr3_aa: CASSLGAGTYLNEQFF

clone_size: few
d_call: -
v_call: TRBV19
j_call: TRBJ1-1
cdr3_nt: TGTGCCAGTAGTCAGACAGAAGTTGAAGCTTTCTTT
cdr3_aa: CASSQTEVEAFF

clone_size: -
d_call: TRBD1
v_call: TRBV29-1
j_call: TRBJ2-7
cdr3_nt: TGCAGCGCCACCGTACAGGGGGCCTACGAGCAGTACTTC
cdr3_aa: CSATVQGAYEQYF

clone_size: -
d_call: TRBD2
v_call: TRBV11-2
j_call: TRBJ2-5
cdr3_nt: TGTGCCAGAATAGGACTAGAGGTCCTCGAGACCCAGTACTTC
cdr3_aa: CARIGLEVLETQYF

clone_size: -
d_call: -
v_call: TRBV7-9
j_call: TRBJ1-1
cdr3_nt: TGTGCCAGCAGCTCAGGGTTCTACACTGAAGCTTTCTTT
cdr3_aa: CASSSGFYTEAFF

clone_size: -
d_call: -
v_call: TRBV19
j_call: TRBJ1-4
cdr3_nt: TGTGCCAGTAGTAAGCCCGCGAGCAACAATGAAAAACTGTTTTTT
cdr3_aa: CASSKPASNNEKLFF

clone_size: -
d_call: -
v_call: TRBV7-3
j_call: TRBJ2-5
cdr3_nt: TGTGCCAGCAGCTTAGGGGGCGGGGAGACCCAGTACTTC
cdr3_aa: CASSLGGGETQYF

clone_size: -
d_call: TRBD1
v_call: TRBV19
j_call: TRBJ1-5
cdr3_nt: TGTGCCACCACGGACAGGGGTGGGAATCAGCCCCAGCATTTT
cdr3_aa: CATTDRGGNQPQHF

clone_size: -
d_call: TRBD2
v_call: TRBV11-2
j_call: TRBJ2-2
cdr3_nt: TGTGCCAGCAGCTTAGATCTCGCTAGCGGGAGGGCCGGGGAGCTGTTTTTT
cdr3_aa: CASSLDLASGRAGELFF

clone_size: -
d_call: -
v_call: TRBV7-2
j_call: TRBJ1-4
cdr3_nt: TGTGCCAGCAGCAGAGGAGATCAGACTGGGAAACTGTTTTTT
cdr3_aa: CASSRGDQTGKLFF

clone_size: -
d_call: TRBD2
v_call: TRBV7-6
j_call: TRBJ2-3
cdr3_nt: TGTGCCAGCAGCTTAGCGGGGGTAGCGGGGGGGCCGGGCACAGATACGCAGTATTTT
cdr3_aa: CASSLAGVAGGPGTDTQYF

clone_size: -
d_call: TRBD2
v_call: TRBV7-2
j_call: TRBJ2-1
cdr3_nt: TGTGCCAGCAGCCCCAGGACTAGCGGGAGGTACAATGAGCAGTTCTTC
cdr3_aa: CASSPRTSGRYNEQFF

clone_size: -
d_call: -
v_call: TRBV19
j_call: TRBJ2-7
cdr3_nt: TGTGCCAGTAGTATAGATCTAGAGCAAGACGAGCAGTACTTC
cdr3_aa: CASSIDLEQDEQYF

clone_size: -
d_call: -
v_call: TRBV19
j_call: TRBJ1-2
cdr3_nt: TGTGCCAGTAGGACCGGGGGGTATGGCTACACCTTC
cdr3_aa: CASRTGGYGYTF

clone_size: once
d_call: TRBD1
v_call: TRBV19
j_call: TRBJ1-2
cdr3_nt: TGTGCCAGTCGCACAGGGGGGTATGGCTACACCTTC
cdr3_aa: CASRTGGYGYTF

clone_size: -
d_call: TRBD1
v_call: TRBV9
j_call: TRBJ1-3
cdr3_nt: TGTGCCAGCAGCCTTAGACAGGGGGCGCCTGGAAACACCATATATTTT
cdr3_aa: CASSLRQGAPGNTIYF

clone_size: -
d_call: TRBD1
v_call: TRBV2
j_call: TRBJ2-3
cdr3_nt: TGTGCCAGCAGTGGGACAGGGGGCGAGGTAGATACGCAGTATTTT
cdr3_aa: CASSGTGGEVDTQYF

clone_size: -
d_call: -
v_call: TRBV25-1
j_call: TRBJ2-7
cdr3_nt: TGTGCCAGCAGTGGGAGGACGGGAAATTACGAGCAGTACTTC
cdr3_aa: CASSGRTGNYEQYF

clone_size: -
d_call: TRBD1
v_call: TRBV5-6
j_call: TRBJ1-4
cdr3_nt: TGTGCCAGCAGCTTGGCTACAGGGGCGACTAATGAAAAACTGTTTTTT
cdr3_aa: CASSLATGATNEKLFF

clone_size: -
d_call: TRBD2
v_call: TRBV13
j_call: TRBJ2-4
cdr3_nt: TGTGCCAGCAGCGCTAGCGGGTGGGCCAAAAACATTCAGTACTTC
cdr3_aa: CASSASGWAKNIQYF

clone_size: few
d_call: -
v_call: TRBV11-2
j_call: TRBJ1-2
cdr3_nt: TGTGCCAGCAGCAAAGGAGCAGCTAACTATGGCTACACCTTC
cdr3_aa: CASSKGAANYGYTF

clone_size: -
d_call: -
v_call: TRBV27
j_call: TRBJ1-3
cdr3_nt: TGTGCCAGCAGTTTATCGATGGCAGTTGGAAACACCATATATTTT
cdr3_aa: CASSLSMAVGNTIYF

clone_size: -
d_call: TRBD2
v_call: TRBV11-2
j_call: TRBJ2-7
cdr3_nt: TGTGCCAGCAGCTCATCGGGACTAGCGGGAGCGAGCGAGCAGTACTTC
cdr3_aa: CASSSSGLAGASEQYF

clone_size: once
d_call: TRBD2
v_call: TRBV19
j_call: TRBJ2-2
cdr3_nt: TGTGCCAGTAGAGCTAGCGGGAGAGTTTACACCGGGGAGCTGTTTTTT
cdr3_aa: CASRASGRVYTGELFF

clone_size: -
d_call: -
v_call: TRBV29-1
j_call: TRBJ1-1
cdr3_nt: TGCAGCGTTGTGGGAGGGGGGGTTGAAGCTTTCTTT
cdr3_aa: CSVVGGGVEAFF

clone_size: -
d_call: TRBD1
v_call: TRBV15
j_call: TRBJ2-3
cdr3_nt: TGTGCCACCAGCAAAGGGACAGTGACAGATACGCAGTATTTT
cdr3_aa: CATSKGTVTDTQYF

clone_size: -
d_call: -
v_call: TRBV6-1
j_call: TRBJ2-2
cdr3_nt: TGTGCCAGCAGAGAGTCCACCGGGGAGCTGTTTTTT
cdr3_aa: CASRESTGELFF

clone_size: -
d_call: -
v_call: TRBV5-4
j_call: TRBJ1-4
cdr3_nt: TGTGCCAGCAGCTTGGGGGGGGTCGCAACTAATGAAAAACTGTTTTTT
cdr3_aa: CASSLGGVATNEKLFF

clone_size: -
d_call: -
v_call: TRBV6-5
j_call: TRBJ2-1
cdr3_nt: TGTGCCAGCAGCCTCATGAACCGTCGGGGTGAGCAGTTCTTC
cdr3_aa: CASSLMNRRGEQFF

clone_size: -
d_call: -
v_call: TRBV30
j_call: TRBJ2-1
cdr3_nt: TGTGCCGGGGGGTTCCGGTCGCACAACAATGAGCAGTTCTTC
cdr3_aa: CAGGFRSHNNEQFF

clone_size: -
d_call: -
v_call: TRBV30
j_call: TRBJ1-4
cdr3_nt: TGTGCCCGCGGGCACCGTAATGAAAAACTGTTTTTT
cdr3_aa: CARGHRNEKLFF

clone_size: -
d_call: -
v_call: TRBV27
j_call: TRBJ2-7
cdr3_nt: TGTGCCAGCAGAGAGGTAGGCTCCTACGAGCAGTACTTC
cdr3_aa: CASREVGSYEQYF

clone_size: -
d_call: -
v_call: TRBV11-2
j_call: TRBJ2-7
cdr3_nt: TGTGCCAGCAGCTTAGGGGGGCCCAACGAGCAGTACTTC
cdr3_aa: CASSLGGPNEQYF

clone_size: -
d_call: TRBD1
v_call: TRBV5-1
j_call: TRBJ1-4
cdr3_nt: TGCGCCAGCAGGATACAGGGGACTAATGAAAAACTGTTTTTT
cdr3_aa: CASRIQGTNEKLFF

clone_size: once
d_call: -
v_call: TRBV5-1
j_call: TRBJ2-5
cdr3_nt: TGCGCCAGCAGCTTGGAAACAGGGACAAAGACCCAGTACTTC
cdr3_aa: CASSLETGTKTQYF

clone_size: -
d_call: -
v_call: TRBV7-2
j_call: TRBJ1-2
cdr3_nt: TGTGCCAGCAGCTACCAGGGCTCGTATGGCTACACCTTC
cdr3_aa: CASSYQGSYGYTF

clone_size: -
d_call: TRBD1
v_call: TRBV10-2
j_call: TRBJ2-1
cdr3_nt: TGCGCCAGCGGAGAGCGGACAGGGCGGGATGAGCAGTTCTTC
cdr3_aa: CASGERTGRDEQFF

clone_size: -
d_call: -
v_call: TRBV10-3
j_call: TRBJ2-3
cdr3_nt: TGTGCCATCAGTTCAAAAGGGGTTTCTAGCACAGATACGCAGTATTTT
cdr3_aa: CAISSKGVSSTDTQYF

clone_size: -
d_call: TRBD2
v_call: TRBV4-3
j_call: TRBJ2-1
cdr3_nt: TGCGCCAGCAGCCAAGCCTTAGCGGGGGGGAATGAGCAGTTCTTC
cdr3_aa: CASSQALAGGNEQFF

clone_size: -
d_call: -
v_call: TRBV5-1
j_call: TRBJ1-4
cdr3_nt: TGCGCCAGCAGCAGGGGTGCTGGGGAAAAACTGTTTTTT
cdr3_aa: CASSRGAGEKLFF

clone_size: -
d_call: -
v_call: TRBV4-3
j_call: TRBJ2-7
cdr3_nt: TGCGCCAGCAGCCAGGCGGGACCTCCCTACGAGCAGTACTTC
cdr3_aa: CASSQAGPPYEQYF

clone_size: -
d_call: -
v_call: TRBV27
j_call: TRBJ2-1
cdr3_nt: TGTGCCAGCAGTTTATCGAGGGCAAGCGGTCAGTTCTTC
cdr3_aa: CASSLSRASGQFF

clone_size: -
d_call: -
v_call: TRBV7-9
j_call: TRBJ1-1
cdr3_nt: TGTGCCAGCAGACGACAGAGCACTGAAGCTTTCTTT
cdr3_aa: CASRRQSTEAFF

clone_size: -
d_call: TRBD1
v_call: TRBV4-1
j_call: TRBJ1-5
cdr3_nt: TGCGCCAGCAGCCAAGACCACAGGGGAACGGGCAATCAGCCCCAGCATTTT
cdr3_aa: CASSQDHRGTGNQPQHF

clone_size: -
d_call: TRBD2
v_call: TRBV9
j_call: TRBJ2-3
cdr3_nt: TGTGCCAGCAGCGTAGTGGAGCGGGGGAGCACAGATACGCAGTATTTT
cdr3_aa: CASSVVERGSTDTQYF

clone_size: -
d_call: -
v_call: TRBV2
j_call: TRBJ1-2
cdr3_nt: TGTGCCAGCAGTGATAGGATGAGGTTAAACTATGGCTACACCTTC
cdr3_aa: CASSDRMRLNYGYTF

clone_size: -
d_call: -
v_call: TRBV4-3
j_call: TRBJ2-7
cdr3_nt: TGCGCCAGCAGCCAAGATTTTCTAGCCGGCCTTTACGAGCAGTACTTC
cdr3_aa: CASSQDFLAGLYEQYF

clone_size: -
d_call: -
v_call: TRBV9
j_call: TRBJ2-2
cdr3_nt: TGTGCCAGCGGTGTGACGGGAAGGAGCGGGGAGCTGTTTTTT
cdr3_aa: CASGVTGRSGELFF

clone_size: -
d_call: TRBD2
v_call: TRBV5-1
j_call: TRBJ2-2
cdr3_nt: TGCGCCAGCAGCCCTAGCGGGGGAAACGGGGAGCTGTTTTTT
cdr3_aa: CASSPSGGNGELFF

clone_size: -
d_call: TRBD2
v_call: TRBV18
j_call: TRBJ2-2
cdr3_nt: TGTGCCAGCTCACCCCCCGGACTAGCGGGGGTTACCGGGGAGCTGTTTTTT
cdr3_aa: CASSPPGLAGVTGELFF

clone_size: -
d_call: -
v_call: TRBV18
j_call: TRBJ1-1
cdr3_nt: TGTGCCAGCTCACCACTAGGTCTGGAGACTGAAGCTTTCTTT
cdr3_aa: CASSPLGLETEAFF

clone_size: -
d_call: TRBD1
v_call: TRBV18
j_call: TRBJ1-2
cdr3_nt: TGTGCCAGCTCACCGGACAGGACCTATGGCTACACCTTC
cdr3_aa: CASSPDRTYGYTF

clone_size: -
d_call: -
v_call: TRBV5-1
j_call: TRBJ2-3
cdr3_nt: TGCGCCAGCAGCCCTGGGACTTTCACAGATACGCAGTATTTT
cdr3_aa: CASSPGTFTDTQYF

clone_size: -
d_call: -
v_call: TRBV13
j_call: TRBJ1-5
cdr3_nt: TGTGCCAGCAGCTTAGGCCTCATTGCGGGTCAGCCCCAGCATTTT
cdr3_aa: CASSLGLIAGQPQHF

clone_size: -
d_call: TRBD2
v_call: TRBV19
j_call: TRBJ2-2
cdr3_nt: TGTGCCAGTAGTACCGCTAGCGGGAGAGTGTCCGGGGAGCTGTTTTTT
cdr3_aa: CASSTASGRVSGELFF